This TCR beta chain was sequenced during a study of T-cell memory formation after mild COVID-19. Overall study results and limits: Later expanders leaned toward CD4+, whereas clones contracting from day 15 to 85 were balanced CD4/CD8. Contracting CD4+ clones were located mainly in CM and EM, and CD8+ clones in EMRA. Pre-infection memory already had some responding clones, implying cross-reactive memory joined. Clonal second-wave expansions that peaked on day 37 had unconfirmed SARS-CoV-2 specificity.

About this clonotype itself: Its antigen is unknown.

A single record per CDR3 protein comes from TCRdb applying MiXCR to the 5' RACE reads. The table includes roughly 220,000 distinct CDR3 sequences, 9% to 10% detected once. V was trimmed by 1 base and J by 1 base, leaving 10 bases between them. The length of the CDR3 is 14 residues. Germline V gives CDR1 DFQATT, CDR2 SNEGSKA (reference sequence). V is TRBV20-1 and J is TRBJ1-1, with D maybe TRBD1 (6 bases). Sequenced input: PBMCs or a T cell subset sorted from them (not recorded which). This TCR was recovered from a young man who had mild COVID-19 (a few samples of this study predate the infection). Cell type and time point are not known. CDR3 amino acids: CSARGPGANTEAFF. The CDR3 DNA sequence: TGCAGTGCTAGAGGTCCGGGGGCGAACACTGAAGCTTTCTTT.